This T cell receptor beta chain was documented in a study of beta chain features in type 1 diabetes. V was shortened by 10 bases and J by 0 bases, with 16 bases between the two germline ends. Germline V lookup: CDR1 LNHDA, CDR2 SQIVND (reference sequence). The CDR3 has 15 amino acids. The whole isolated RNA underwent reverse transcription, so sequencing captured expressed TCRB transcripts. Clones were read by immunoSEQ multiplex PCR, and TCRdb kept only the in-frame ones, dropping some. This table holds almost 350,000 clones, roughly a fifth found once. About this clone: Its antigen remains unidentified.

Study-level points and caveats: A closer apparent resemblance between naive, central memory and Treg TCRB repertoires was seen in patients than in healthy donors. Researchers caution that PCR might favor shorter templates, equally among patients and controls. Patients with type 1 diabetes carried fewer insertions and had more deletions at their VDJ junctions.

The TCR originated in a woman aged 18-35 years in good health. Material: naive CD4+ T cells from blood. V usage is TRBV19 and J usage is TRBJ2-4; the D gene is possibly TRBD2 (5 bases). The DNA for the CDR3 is TGTGCCACTTCTAGGCGGGCACGAGCCAAAAACATTCAGTACTTC. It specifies CATSRRARAKNIQYF.